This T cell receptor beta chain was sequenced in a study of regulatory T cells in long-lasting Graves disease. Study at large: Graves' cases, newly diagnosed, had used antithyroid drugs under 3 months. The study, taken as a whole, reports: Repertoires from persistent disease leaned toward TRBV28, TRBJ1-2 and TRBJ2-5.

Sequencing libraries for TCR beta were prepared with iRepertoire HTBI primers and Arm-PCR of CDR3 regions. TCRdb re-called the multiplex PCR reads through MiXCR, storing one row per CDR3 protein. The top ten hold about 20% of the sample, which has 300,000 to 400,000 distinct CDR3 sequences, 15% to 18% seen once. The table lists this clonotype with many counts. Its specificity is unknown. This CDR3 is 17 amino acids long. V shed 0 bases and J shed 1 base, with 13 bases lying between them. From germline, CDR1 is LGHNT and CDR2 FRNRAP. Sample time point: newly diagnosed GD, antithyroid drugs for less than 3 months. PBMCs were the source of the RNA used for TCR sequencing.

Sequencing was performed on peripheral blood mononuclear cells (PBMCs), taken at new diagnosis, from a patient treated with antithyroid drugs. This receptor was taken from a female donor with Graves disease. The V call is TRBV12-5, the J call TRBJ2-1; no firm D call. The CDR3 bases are TGTGCTAGTGGTTTGGTCAATCCTTCTCGATCCTACAATGAGCAGTTCTTC. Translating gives CASGLVNPSRSYNEQFF.